This note documents a single T cell receptor (beta chain) sequence. The table came from immunoSEQ multiplex PCR; TCRdb's copy has only in-frame clones and leaves some out. The profile shows about 37,000 clones, 87% of them singletons. Intraepithelial and lamina propria lymphocytes were freed from processed graft tissue. The CDR3 extends over 15 amino acids. The germline V gene encodes CDR1 SGHDT and CDR2 YYEEEE. V lost 5 bases, J lost 1 base, and 4 bases stayed unmatched. This sample is part of a study of graft-versus-host responses after intestinal transplantation. About the study: Once they had received anti-thymocyte globulin induction, all recipients took tacrolimus and steroids for three to four years.

The receptor was isolated from a human patient who received an intestinal transplant, so some T cells may come from the graft donor. The rearrangement joins TRBV5-6 to TRBJ2-4; 9 nucleotides match TRBD1. The source material was ileum tissue, sampled 200 to 210 days after intestinal transplant. For the CDR3, the DNA is TGTGCCAGCAGTTCGACAGGGGGTGCCAAAAACATTCAGTACTTC. Protein product: CASSSTGGAKNIQYF.